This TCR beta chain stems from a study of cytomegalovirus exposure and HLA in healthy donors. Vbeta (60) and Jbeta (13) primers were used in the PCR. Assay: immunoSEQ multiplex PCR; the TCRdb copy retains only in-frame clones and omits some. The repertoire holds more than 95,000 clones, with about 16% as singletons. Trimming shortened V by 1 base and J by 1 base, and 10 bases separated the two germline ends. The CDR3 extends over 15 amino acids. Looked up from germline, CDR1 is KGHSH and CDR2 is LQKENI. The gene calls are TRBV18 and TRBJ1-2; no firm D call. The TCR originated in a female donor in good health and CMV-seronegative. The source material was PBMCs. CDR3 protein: CASSPRQNLNYGYTF. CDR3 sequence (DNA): TGTGCCAGCTCACCACGGCAGAACCTTAACTATGGCTACACCTTC.